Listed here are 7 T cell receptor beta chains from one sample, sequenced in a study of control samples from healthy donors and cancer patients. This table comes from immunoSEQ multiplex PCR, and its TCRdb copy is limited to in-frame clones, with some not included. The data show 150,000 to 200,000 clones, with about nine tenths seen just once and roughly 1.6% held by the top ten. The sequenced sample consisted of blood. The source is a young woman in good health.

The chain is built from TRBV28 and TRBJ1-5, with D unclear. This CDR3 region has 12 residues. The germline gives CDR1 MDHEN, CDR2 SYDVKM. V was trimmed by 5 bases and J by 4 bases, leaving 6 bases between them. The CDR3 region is CASSIPNQPQHF. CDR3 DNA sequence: TGTGCCAGCAGTATACCGAATCAGCCCCAGCATTTT.

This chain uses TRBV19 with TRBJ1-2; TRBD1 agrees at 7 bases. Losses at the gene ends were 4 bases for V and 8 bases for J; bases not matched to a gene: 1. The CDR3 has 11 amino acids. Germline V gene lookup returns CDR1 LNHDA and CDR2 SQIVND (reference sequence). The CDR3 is CASSNRGGYTF. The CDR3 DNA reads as TGTGCCAGTAGTAACAGGGGCGGCTACACCTTC. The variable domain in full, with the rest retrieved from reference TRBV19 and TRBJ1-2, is DGGITQSPKYLFRKEGQNVTLSCEQNLNHDAMYWYRQDPGQGLRLIYYSQIVNDFQKGDIAEGYSVSREKKESFPLTVTSAQKNPTAFYLCASSNRGGYTFGSGTRLTVV.

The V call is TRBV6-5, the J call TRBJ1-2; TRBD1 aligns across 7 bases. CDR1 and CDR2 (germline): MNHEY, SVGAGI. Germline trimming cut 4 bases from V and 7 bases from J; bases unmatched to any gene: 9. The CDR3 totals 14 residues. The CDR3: CASSWTGRLGGYTF. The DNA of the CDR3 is TGTGCCAGCAGTTGGACAGGCCGTTTGGGTGGCTACACCTTC.

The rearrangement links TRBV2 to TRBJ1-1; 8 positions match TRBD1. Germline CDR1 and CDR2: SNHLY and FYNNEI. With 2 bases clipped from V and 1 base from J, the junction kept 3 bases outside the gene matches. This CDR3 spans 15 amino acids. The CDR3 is CASSEKTGGNTEAFF. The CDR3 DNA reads TGTGCCAGCAGTGAAAAAACAGGGGGGAACACTGAAGCTTTCTTT.

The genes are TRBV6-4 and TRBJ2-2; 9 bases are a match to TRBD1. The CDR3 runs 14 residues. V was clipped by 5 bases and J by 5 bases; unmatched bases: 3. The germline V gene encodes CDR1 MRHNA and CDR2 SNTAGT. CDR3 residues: CASSMTGGTGELFF. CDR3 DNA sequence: TGTGCCAGCAGTATGACAGGGGGAACCGGGGAGCTGTTTTTT.

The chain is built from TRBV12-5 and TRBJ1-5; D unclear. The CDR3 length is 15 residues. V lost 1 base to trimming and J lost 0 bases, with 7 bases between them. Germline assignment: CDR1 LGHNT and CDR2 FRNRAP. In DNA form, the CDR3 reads TGTGCTAGTGGTTTGGGGCTTTTTAGCAATCAGCCCCAGCATTTT. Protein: CASGLGLFSNQPQHF.

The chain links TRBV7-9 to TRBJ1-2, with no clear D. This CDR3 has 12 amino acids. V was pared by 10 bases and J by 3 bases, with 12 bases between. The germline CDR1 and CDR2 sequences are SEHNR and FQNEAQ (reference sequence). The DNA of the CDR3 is TGTGCCACCGGACCCGAGGACTATGGCTACACCTTC. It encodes CATGPEDYGYTF.